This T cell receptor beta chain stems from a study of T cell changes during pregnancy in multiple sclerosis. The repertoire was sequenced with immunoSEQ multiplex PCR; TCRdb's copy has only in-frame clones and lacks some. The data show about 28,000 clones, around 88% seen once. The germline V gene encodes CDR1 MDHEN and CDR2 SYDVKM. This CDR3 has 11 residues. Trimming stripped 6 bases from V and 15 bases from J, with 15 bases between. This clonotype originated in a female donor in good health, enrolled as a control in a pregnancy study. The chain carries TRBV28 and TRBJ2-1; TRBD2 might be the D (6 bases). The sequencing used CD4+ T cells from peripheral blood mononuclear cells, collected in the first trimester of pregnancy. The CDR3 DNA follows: TGTGCCAGCAGCAAACTAGCTAGTCTGTTCTTC. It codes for CASSKLASLFF.